This is a list of T cell receptor beta chains from one sample in a study of T cells in Graves' hyperthyroidism and ophthalmopathy. One entry per CDR3 protein results from TCRdb running MiXCR on the multiplex PCR reads. The sample holds approximately 420,000 distinct CDR3 sequences, around 13% seen once. Sequencing used blood. All receptors derive from a woman under 30 with Graves' hyperthyroidism. The CDR3 runs from the conserved cysteine through the conserved F or W. D genes are given only for firm matches. Not all rows give a size; the values are once, few, many and, for expanded clones, a class.

clone size,J gene,V gene,D gene,CDR3 protein,CDR3 DNA
NA,TRBJ2-1,TRBV10-1,NA,CASSDRREQFF,TGCGCCAGCAGTGACCGGCGGGAGCAGTTCTTC
few,TRBJ2-1,TRBV5-1,TRBD2,CASSLVFHSGEDSYNEQFF,TGCGCCAGCAGCTTGGTGTTTCATAGCGGGGAGGACTCCTACAATGAGCAGTTCTTC
many,TRBJ2-7,TRBV7-2,NA,CASSLPTVAYEQYF,TGTGCCAGCAGCTTACCCACAGTTGCCTACGAGCAGTACTTC
NA,TRBJ2-3,TRBV7-9,TRBD1,CASTRWGTARDTQYF,TGTGCCAGCACGAGGTGGGGGACAGCCCGAGATACGCAGTATTTT
many,TRBJ1-5,TRBV19,NA,CASSINSDQPQHF,TGTGCCAGTAGTATTAACAGTGATCAGCCCCAGCATTTT
NA,TRBJ2-2,TRBV20-1,NA,CSARARLTLANTGELFF,TGCAGTGCTAGAGCCCGACTAACCCTCGCGAACACCGGGGAGCTGTTTTTT
many,TRBJ1-1,TRBV5-1,TRBD1,CASSRDRAGTEAFF,TGCGCCAGCAGCCGGGACAGGGCGGGAACTGAAGCTTTCTTT
many,TRBJ2-7,TRBV20-1,TRBD2,CSARPTTSGAVGEQYF,TGCAGTGCTAGACCCACGACTAGCGGGGCAGTCGGGGAGCAGTACTTC
NA,TRBJ1-5,TRBV6-1,NA,CASITAGVYSNQPQHF,TGTGCCAGCATTACGGCAGGGGTATATAGCAATCAGCCCCAGCATTTT
many,TRBJ2-6,TRBV30,NA,CAWSRRQALFSGANVLTF,TGTGCCTGGAGCCGGCGACAGGCCCTATTCTCTGGGGCCAACGTCCTGACTTTC
few,TRBJ2-4,TRBV25-1,NA,CASISVRANIQYF,TGTGCCAGTATCTCGGTTCGGGCAAACATTCAGTACTTC
many,TRBJ1-5,TRBV30,NA,CAWSVEGNQPQHF,TGTGCCTGGAGTGTTGAGGGCAATCAGCCCCAGCATTTT
NA,TRBJ2-4,TRBV6-9,NA,CASHERGKNIQYF,TGTGCCAGCCATGAGAGGGGCAAAAACATTCAGTACTTC
many,TRBJ1-1,TRBV29-1,NA,CSVAFGLNTEAFF,TGCAGCGTTGCCTTTGGGTTGAACACTGAAGCTTTCTTT
NA,TRBJ2-1,TRBV19,NA,CASSIISTRSLSEQFF,TGTGCCAGTAGTATAATATCGACTAGGAGTCTCTCTGAGCAGTTCTTC
NA,TRBJ2-5,TRBV11-2,TRBD2,CASSPRLAGEKETQYF,TGTGCCAGCAGCCCTCGACTAGCGGGAGAGAAAGAGACCCAGTACTTC
many,TRBJ2-3,TRBV19,NA,CASSIRGYTDTQYF,TGTGCCAGTAGTATTAGAGGATACACAGATACGCAGTATTTT
few,TRBJ2-5,TRBV13,NA,CASSYAGQQFGETQYF,TGTGCCAGCAGTTACGCGGGACAGCAGTTTGGGGAGACCCAGTACTTC
few,TRBJ2-7,TRBV3-1,TRBD2,CASSQDQLAGGYEQYF,TGTGCCAGCAGCCAAGATCAACTAGCGGGAGGTTACGAGCAGTACTTC
few,TRBJ1-2,TRBV6-2/TRBV6-3,TRBD1,CASSYSWTGLRDYGYTF,TGTGCCAGCAGTTACTCATGGACAGGGCTCAGGGACTATGGCTACACCTTC
few,TRBJ2-3,TRBV6-5,NA,CASSSPSGRLTDTQYF,TGTGCCAGCAGTTCTCCCTCAGGGAGACTCACAGATACGCAGTATTTT
few,TRBJ2-1,TRBV6-5,TRBD2,CASSYSAGETYNEQFF,TGTGCCAGCAGTTACTCTGCGGGAGAAACCTACAATGAGCAGTTCTTC
NA,TRBJ1-6,TRBV7-8,NA,CASSLVYPQGFHSPLHF,TGTGCCAGCAGCTTAGTCTATCCCCAGGGCTTTCATTCACCCCTCCACTTT
NA,TRBJ2-7,TRBV11-2,TRBD1,CASSSRDSRGRNEQYF,TGTGCCAGCAGCTCACGGGACAGCAGGGGAAGGAACGAGCAGTACTTC
NA,TRBJ1-5,TRBV10-3,TRBD1,CAISESRGQGRVQPQHF,TGTGCCATCAGTGAGTCGCGGGGACAGGGAAGGGTTCAGCCCCAGCATTTT
many,TRBJ1-1,TRBV28,NA,CASSLRRHEVGRLNTEAFF,TGTGCCAGCAGTTTACGGCGTCATGAGGTGGGACGGCTGAACACTGAAGCTTTCTTT
many,TRBJ2-7,TRBV28,NA,CASSRPGIMKDEQYF,TGTGCCAGCAGCCGACCTGGGATCATGAAAGACGAGCAGTACTTC
NA,TRBJ2-7,TRBV27,TRBD1,CASSSGDRVYEQYF,TGTGCCAGCAGTTCCGGGGACAGGGTTTACGAGCAGTACTTC
few,TRBJ2-2,TRBV27,NA,CASSWRSTGELFF,TGTGCCAGCAGTTGGCGAAGCACCGGGGAGCTGTTTTTT
few,TRBJ1-2,TRBV4-1,NA,CASSQEPGRDYGYTF,TGCGCCAGCAGCCAAGAACCTGGCAGGGACTATGGCTACACCTTC
NA,TRBJ2-3,TRBV15,NA,CATSRDAGFTDTQYF,TGTGCCACCAGCAGAGATGCGGGATTCACAGATACGCAGTATTTT
few,TRBJ1-5,TRBV6-1,NA,CASSEAEGEGNQPQHF,TGTGCCAGCAGTGAAGCGGAGGGTGAGGGCAATCAGCCCCAGCATTTT
few,TRBJ1-5,TRBV20-1,TRBD1,CSAGTGVYQPQHF,TGCAGTGCTGGAACAGGGGTTTATCAGCCCCAGCATTTT
many,TRBJ1-2,TRBV6-1,NA,CASSGTAAYGYTF,TGTGCCAGCAGTGGGACAGCGGCCTATGGCTACACCTTC
once,TRBJ2-1,TRBV29-1,NA,CSVERGLNEQFF,TGCAGCGTTGAACGGGGGCTGAATGAGCAGTTCTTC
many,TRBJ2-2,TRBV24-1,NA,CATSDGGRGTGELFF,TGTGCCACCAGTGATGGGGGTCGGGGCACCGGGGAGCTGTTTTTT
NA,TRBJ2-3,TRBV24-1,NA,CATTEWTTGFSDTQYF,TGTGCCACCACCGAATGGACTACAGGGTTTTCAGATACGCAGTATTTT
NA,TRBJ2-5,TRBV6-5,TRBD1,CASSYGTDNIMETQYF,TGTGCCAGCAGTTACGGGACAGACAACATTATGGAGACCCAGTACTTC
NA,TRBJ2-1,TRBV3-1,NA,CASSPSMSYNEQFF,TGTGCCAGCAGCCCTAGTATGTCCTACAATGAGCAGTTCTTC
many,TRBJ2-1,TRBV6-5,TRBD2,CASSYDGRAEFF,TGTGCCAGCAGTTACGACGGGAGGGCTGAGTTCTTC
NA,TRBJ1-6,TRBV20-1,NA,CSAKHGGENSPLHF,TGCAGTGCTAAGCACGGCGGGGAAAATTCACCCCTCCACTTT
many,TRBJ1-2,TRBV28,NA,CASSLRVTNYGYTF,TGTGCCAGCAGTTTAAGGGTGACTAACTATGGCTACACCTTC
few,TRBJ2-3,TRBV2,TRBD2,CASTRRLAGGSTDTQYF,TGTGCCAGCACTCGGAGGCTAGCGGGAGGTAGCACAGATACGCAGTATTTT
few,TRBJ2-2,TRBV13,TRBD2,CASSLAGGPVTGELFF,TGTGCCAGCAGCTTAGCGGGAGGGCCGGTCACCGGGGAGCTGTTTTTT
many,TRBJ1-2,TRBV29-1,TRBD1,CSVPGQGAIAGGYTF,TGCAGCGTCCCGGGACAGGGGGCAATCGCTGGTGGCTACACCTTC
many,TRBJ1-2,TRBV7-2,NA,CASSLALSGNYGYTF,TGTGCCAGCAGCTTAGCGCTATCGGGGAACTATGGCTACACCTTC
many,TRBJ1-1,TRBV11-2,TRBD1,CASRSLQGSEAFF,TGCGCCAGCAGGTCTCTACAGGGGTCAGAAGCTTTCTTT
few,TRBJ2-4,TRBV10-2,NA,CASSRGLGKNIQYF,TGCGCCAGCAGCCGAGGGTTGGGGAAAAACATTCAGTACTTC
NA,TRBJ2-7,TRBV6-1,TRBD2,CASSALGVTSGYSYEQYF,TGTGCCAGCAGTGCTTTAGGAGTGACTAGCGGGTACTCCTACGAGCAGTACTTC
many,TRBJ2-1,TRBV2,NA,CASSERATYNEQFF,TGTGCCAGCAGTGAACGGGCCACCTACAATGAGCAGTTCTTC
NA,TRBJ1-1,TRBV28,TRBD1,CASSLAPGQGRNTEAFF,TGTGCCAGCAGTTTAGCCCCGGGACAGGGAAGGAACACTGAAGCTTTCTTT
NA,TRBJ2-2,TRBV24-1,NA,CATRDTGSGGELFF,TGTGCCACAAGGGACACGGGTAGTGGCGGGGAGCTGTTTTTT
many,TRBJ2-7,TRBV6-1,TRBD2,CASSEANPGGILYEQYF,TGTGCCAGCAGTGAAGCAAACCCGGGAGGGATCCTCTACGAGCAGTACTTC
NA,TRBJ2-5,TRBV7-9,TRBD1,CASSPRTGWQETQYF,TGTGCCAGCAGCCCTCGGACAGGGTGGCAAGAGACCCAGTACTTC